This T cell receptor beta chain stems from a study of blood T cell repertoires in COVID-19. Germline V lookup: CDR1 SGHTS, CDR2 YDEGEE. This CDR3 region has 16 residues. J gave up 2 bases and V 6 bases, and 14 bases lay outside the gene matches. In the original processing: Reference gene primer amplification gave nucleated cell count estimates. Sequencing was performed with immunoSEQ multiplex PCR; in TCRdb, only in-frame clones are kept and a portion is missing. The DNA gave D and trimming, while V, J and clone size come from that table. The sample shows under 100,000 clones, around 90% of them seen only once.

The TCR was taken from a man under 40 with acute or convalescent COVID-19. V is TRBV5-8 and J is TRBJ2-7; TRBD2 agrees at 7 bases. Sequenced input: peripheral blood. Here the CDR3 reads CASTDWGGQGAYEQYF. DNA for the CDR3: TGTGCCAGCACCGATTGGGGAGGGCAGGGCGCCTACGAGCAGTACTTC.